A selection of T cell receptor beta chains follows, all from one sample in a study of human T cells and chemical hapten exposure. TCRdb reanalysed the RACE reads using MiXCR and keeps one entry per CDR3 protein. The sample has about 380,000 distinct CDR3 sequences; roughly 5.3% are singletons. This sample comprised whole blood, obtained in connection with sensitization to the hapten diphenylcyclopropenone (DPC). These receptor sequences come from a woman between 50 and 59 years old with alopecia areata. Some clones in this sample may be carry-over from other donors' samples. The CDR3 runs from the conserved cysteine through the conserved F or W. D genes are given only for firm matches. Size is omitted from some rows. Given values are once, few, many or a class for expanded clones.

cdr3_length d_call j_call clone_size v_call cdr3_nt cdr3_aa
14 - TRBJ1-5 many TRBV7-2 TGTGCCAGCAGCTTAGGCCATAGCAATCAGCCCCAGCATTTT CASSLGHSNQPQHF
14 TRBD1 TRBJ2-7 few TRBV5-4 TGTGCCAGCAGCTGGGGACAGGGCAACGACGAGCAGTACTTC CASSWGQGNDEQYF
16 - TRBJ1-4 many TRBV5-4 TGTGCCAGCAGCCCTTACCCAACGGAACCGGATGAAAAACTGTTTTTT CASSPYPTEPDEKLFF
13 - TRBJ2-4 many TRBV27 TGTGCCAGCAGTTTGGGCAGGAGGAACATTCAGTACTTC CASSLGRRNIQYF
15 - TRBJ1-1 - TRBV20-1 TGCAGTGCTAGAGAGTGGCAGCACGATAACACTGAAGCTTTCTTT CSAREWQHDNTEAFF
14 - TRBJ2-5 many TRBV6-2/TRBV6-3 TGTGCCAGCAGCCGCCGGCAAGTGGGAGAGACCCAGTACTTC CASSRRQVGETQYF
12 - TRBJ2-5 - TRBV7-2 TGTGCCAGCAGCTTAGAGGTAGAGACCCAGTACTTC CASSLEVETQYF
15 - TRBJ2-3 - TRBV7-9 TGTGCCAGCAGCGGCCCCCGAGGGCGGCCGGTGGAGCAGTATTTT CASSGPRGRPVEQYF
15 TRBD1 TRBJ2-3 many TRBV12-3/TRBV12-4 TGTGCCAGCAGGGGAGGACAGGGGCGAGCAGATACGCAGTATTTT CASRGGQGRADTQYF
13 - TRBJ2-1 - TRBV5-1 TGCGCCAGCAGCTATCACGACAAGGATGAGCAGTTCTTC CASSYHDKDEQFF
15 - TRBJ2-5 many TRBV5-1 TGCGCCAGCAGCTTGGCCGGGAGAAAGGAAGAGACCCAGTACTTC CASSLAGRKEETQYF
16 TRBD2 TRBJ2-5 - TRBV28 TGTGCCAGCAGTTTAGGGCTAGCGGGAGGGGAAGAGACCCAGTACTTC CASSLGLAGGEETQYF
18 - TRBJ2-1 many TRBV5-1 TGCGCCAGCAGCCTCCACTTCTCCGACAGGTCGGGCGGGAATGAGCAGTTCTTC CASSLHFSDRSGGNEQFF
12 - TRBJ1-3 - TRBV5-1 TGCGCCAGCAGCCGCGAAGGAAACACCATATATTTT CASSREGNTIYF
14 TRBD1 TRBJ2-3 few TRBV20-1 TGCAGTGCTCCGGACAGGGGGCTAACAGATACGCAGTATTTT CSAPDRGLTDTQYF
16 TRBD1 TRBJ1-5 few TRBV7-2 TGTGCCAGCAGCCCGCGAGGACAGGGAGGATATCAGCCCCAGCATTTT CASSPRGQGGYQPQHF
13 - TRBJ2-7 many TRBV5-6 TGTGCCAGCAGCCCCGGAGGTCTGCCCGAGCAGTACTTC CASSPGGLPEQYF
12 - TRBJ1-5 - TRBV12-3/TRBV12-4 TGTGCCAGCAGCTACTACCATCAGCCCCAGCATTTT CASSYYHQPQHF
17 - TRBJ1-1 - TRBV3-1 TGTGCCAGCAGCCCCTTTCAGGCGGCGTCGGGCGACACTGAAGCTTTCTTT CASSPFQAASGDTEAFF
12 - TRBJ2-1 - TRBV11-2 TGTGCCTCCGAAGGGTTCTACAATGAGCAGTTCTTC CASEGFYNEQFF
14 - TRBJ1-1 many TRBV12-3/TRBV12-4 TGTGCCAGCAGTAAGGAAGGGGGGGCCACTGAAGCTTTCTTT CASSKEGGATEAFF
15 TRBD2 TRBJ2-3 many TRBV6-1 TGTGCCAGCAGCGCCGGGACTAGCGGCACAGATACGCAGTATTTT CASSAGTSGTDTQYF